This T cell receptor beta chain was captured in a study of Graves' ophthalmopathy and Graves' hyperthyroidism. RNA transcripts were the template, and TCR beta CDR3 regions were amplified from them. The first-round RT-PCR employed HTBI primers together with the Qiagen OneStep RT-PCR kit. A multiplex PCR was then performed as the second round. One entry per CDR3 protein, called by TCRdb with MiXCR from the multiplex PCR reads. This table holds 1 million to 1.3 million distinct CDR3 sequences, 35% to 40% found once. J lost 5 bases, V lost 4 bases, and 11 bases had no gene match. Germline V gene sequence: CDR1 SGDLS, CDR2 YYNGEE. The CDR3 is 15 residues long.

Material: peripheral blood or thyroid tissue (not recorded which). The chain employs TRBV9 and TRBJ2-5, with 7 bases lining up with TRBD2. This TCR derives from an adult man with Graves' hyperthyroidism. CDR3 sequence: CASSPRLASYETQYF. CDR3 DNA sequence: TGTGCCAGCAGCCCACGACTAGCCTCCTACGAGACCCAGTACTTC. The complete variable domain, with remaining parts taken from reference TRBV9 and TRBJ2-5, reads DSGVTQTPKHLITATGQRVTLRCSPRSGDLSVYWYQQSLDQGLQFLIQYYNGEERAKGNILERFSAQQFPDLHSELNLSSLELGDSALYFCASSPRLASYETQYFGPGTRLLVL.